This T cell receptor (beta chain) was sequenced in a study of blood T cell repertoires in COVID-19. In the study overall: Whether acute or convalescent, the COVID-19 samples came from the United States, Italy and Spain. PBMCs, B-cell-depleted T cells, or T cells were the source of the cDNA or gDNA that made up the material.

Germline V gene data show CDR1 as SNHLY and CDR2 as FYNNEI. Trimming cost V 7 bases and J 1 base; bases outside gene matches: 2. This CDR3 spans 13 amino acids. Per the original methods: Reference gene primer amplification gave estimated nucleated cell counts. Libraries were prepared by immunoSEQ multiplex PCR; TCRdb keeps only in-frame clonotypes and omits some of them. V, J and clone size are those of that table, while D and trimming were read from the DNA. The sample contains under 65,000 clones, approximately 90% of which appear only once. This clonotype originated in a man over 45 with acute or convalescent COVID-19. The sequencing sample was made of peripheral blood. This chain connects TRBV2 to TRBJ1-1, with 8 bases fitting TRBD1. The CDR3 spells CASTQGANTEAFF. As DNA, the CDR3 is TGTGCCAGCACGCAGGGGGCGAACACTGAAGCTTTCTTT. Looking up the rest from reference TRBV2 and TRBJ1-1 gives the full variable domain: EPEVTQTPSHQVTQMGQEVILRCVPISNHLYFYWYRQILGQKVEFLVSFYNNEISEKSEIFDDQFSVERPDGSNFTLKIRSTKLEDSAMYFCASTQGANTEAFFGQGTRLTVV.